This T cell receptor beta chain originates from a study of T-cell reconstitution after alpha-beta-depleted transplantation in children. The CDR3 is made up of 12 amino acids. Per germline, CDR1 ENHRY and CDR2 SYGVKD. The V end was cut by 5 bases, the J end by 3 bases, with 7 bases between. Preparation of the TCRbeta library used unique molecular identifiers. TCRdb re-analysed the PCR reads in MiXCR, keeping a single row per CDR3 protein. The table shows approximately 400,000 distinct CDR3 sequences, with about 11% occurring only once. This clonotype has more than one count but fewer than ten. The sequence was collected from a human donor who donated a stem cell graft to a child with acute myeloid leukemia. V is TRBV10-3 and J is TRBJ1-1, with D uncertain. Sequencing used PBMCs from the stem cell graft donor, obtained from the stem cell graft. The DNA of the CDR3 is TGTGCCATCAGTCCAGCGGACACTGAAGCTTTCTTT. Protein sequence: CAISPADTEAFF.